One and the same sample provided the 24 T cell receptor beta chains below, sequenced in a study of blood T cells in healthy people across ages. Using a J-beta primer mix together with a sample-barcoded 5' primer, a second PCR was run for roughly 6 to 11 cycles. TCRdb reprocessed the 5' RACE reads with MiXCR, giving one entry per CDR3 protein. This sample yields about 1.5 million distinct CDR3 sequences, of which roughly two fifths are seen a single time; approximately 4.1% belongs to the top ten. Sequenced input: blood. The receptors were gathered from a woman aged 18-30 years in good health.

This clonotype occurred once. The chain uses TRBV20-1 and TRBJ2-2; 7 bases are shared with TRBD2. With 5 bases clipped from V and 3 bases from J, the junction kept 3 bases outside the gene matches. The CDR3 runs 13 residues. Germline values: CDR1 DFQATT, CDR2 SNEGSKA (reference sequence). This CDR3 is CSAAGRDTGELFF. For the CDR3, the DNA is TGCAGTGCTGCAGGGAGGGACACCGGGGAGCTGTTTTTT.

The gene calls are TRBV12-3 or TRBV12-4 and TRBJ1-1; 7 nucleotides agree with TRBD1. The trim removed 5 bases at V and 4 bases at J, leaving 7 bases unmatched. CDR3 size: 14 residues. CDR3 coding DNA: TGTGCCAGCAGTCCCTATGACAGGGCCACTGAAGCTTTCTTT. Translated, it gives CASSPYDRATEAFF.

The chain has TRBV12-3 or TRBV12-4 and TRBJ1-2; TRBD1 aligns across 7 bases. This CDR3 spans 12 amino acids. J lost 8 bases, V lost 6 bases, and 6 bases had no gene match. The CDR3 region has the DNA TGTGCCAGCAGCACAGACAGGGACGGCTACACCTTC. This sequence encodes CASSTDRDGYTF.

There are a few counts of this clonotype. The V gene is TRBV29-1, the J gene TRBJ1-5; D unresolved. Germline CDR1 and CDR2: SQVTM and ANQGSEA. V was trimmed by 6 bases and J by 5 bases, leaving 14 bases between them. This CDR3 has 13 amino acids. CDR3 bases: TGCAGCGTCTCGGCAGATACATATCAGCCCCAGCATTTT. It codes for CSVSADTYQPQHF.

The CDR3 reads CASRGQGSSYEQFF. The CDR3 coding sequence is TGTGCCAGCAGGGGACAGGGGAGCTCCTACGAGCAGTTCTTC. This chain links TRBV11-2 with TRBJ2-7; 10 bases are a match to TRBD1. The J call may be wrong; the DNA end is better matched by TRBJ2-1. The CDR3 sequence is 14 residues long. Germline V lookup: CDR1 SGHAT, CDR2 FQNNGV.

The chain has TRBV29-1 and TRBJ2-5, with 8 bases fitting TRBD2. The ends lost 4 bases at V and 3 bases at J; junction bases unmatched: 13. Germline V gives CDR1 SQVTM, CDR2 ANQGSEA. The CDR3 length is 16 residues. The CDR3 spells CSVAKGPGRAEETQYF. The CDR3 region has the DNA TGCAGCGTTGCAAAAGGGCCCGGGAGGGCCGAAGAGACCCAGTACTTC.

This clonotype came up a few times. This chain uses TRBV20-1 with TRBJ2-3; 8 bases are a match to TRBD2. Germline assignment: CDR1 DFQATT and CDR2 SNEGSKA (reference sequence). The CDR3 runs 18 residues. V shed 0 bases and J 0 bases; nucleotides not matched to a gene: 11. The CDR3 DNA follows: TGCAGTGCTAGAGATCCGGGAGGGCCGTTTTCGAGCACAGATACGCAGTATTTT. Protein product: CSARDPGGPFSSTDTQYF.

V is TRBV7-2 and J is TRBJ2-5; TRBD1 agrees at 10 bases. The CDR3 is made up of 14 amino acids. The V and J ends lost 5 bases and 11 bases, in that order; junction bases with no gene match: 11. CDR1 is SGHTA and CDR2 is FQGNSA in the germline V gene. CDR3 in amino acids: CASSRIAGTGEQYF. The CDR3 DNA follows: TGTGCCAGCAGCCGCATTGCTGGGACAGGGGAGCAGTACTTC.

In DNA form, the CDR3 reads TGTGCTAGTGGTTTGGGGGGACTTGGGGGAGAGACCCAGTACTTC. Its translation: CASGLGGLGGETQYF. The genes are TRBV12-5 and TRBJ2-5; weak D call: TRBD2 (6 bases). The CDR3 runs to 15 residues. With 1 base removed from V and 4 bases from J, the gap between germline ends came to 13 bases. Germline values: CDR1 LGHNT, CDR2 FRNRAP.

The V gene is TRBV3-1, the J gene TRBJ2-3; TRBD2 is a possible D gene (6 bases). CDR1 is LGHDT and CDR2 is YNNKEL in the germline V gene (reference sequence). The V end was cut by 2 bases, the J end by 0 bases, with 21 bases between. The CDR3 runs to 19 residues. The CDR3 region has the DNA TGTGCCAGCAGCCAAAGGAGACTGCCCAGCGGGCTTAGCACAGATACGCAGTATTTT. It encodes CASSQRRLPSGLSTDTQYF.

This chain connects TRBV28 to TRBJ2-1; D not certain. CDR1 and CDR2 (germline): MDHEN, SYDVKM. The V and J ends lost 7 bases and 5 bases respectively, with 15 bases between them. The CDR3 extends over 14 amino acids. CDR3 nucleotide sequence: TGTGCCAGCAAGGGTGGTCGGCACGACAATGAGCAGTTCTTC. Protein product: CASKGGRHDNEQFF.

The chain is built from TRBV24-1 and TRBJ2-3, with D perhaps TRBD1 (6 bases). CDR3 length: 16 residues. V was clipped by 3 bases and J by 0 bases, with 12 bases between them. In germline, CDR1 is KGHDR, CDR2 SFDVKD. CDR3 amino acids: CATSDHRVTSTDTQYF. The CDR3 DNA is TGTGCCACCAGTGATCACAGGGTCACAAGCACAGATACGCAGTATTTT.

This clonotype has a handful of counts. The rearrangement joins TRBV27 to TRBJ2-7, with TRBD1 identical over 9 bases. The CDR3 is made up of 14 amino acids. V shed 10 bases, J shed 0 bases, and the junction held 7 bases outside the gene matches. Germline V gene data show CDR1 as MNHEY and CDR2 as SMNVEV (reference sequence). CDR3 protein: CATTSGQGSYEQYF. CDR3 bases: TGTGCCACCACCTCGGGACAGGGCTCCTACGAGCAGTACTTC.

This clonotype has a handful of counts. V is TRBV12-3 or TRBV12-4 and J is TRBJ2-3; perhaps TRBD1 as D (5 bases). This CDR3 contains 15 residues. Trimming stripped 6 bases from V and 5 bases from J, with 18 bases between. The CDR3 loop reads CASSRREGAKDTQYF. The CDR3 nucleotides are TGTGCCAGCAGCCGCAGGGAAGGGGCTAAAGATACGCAGTATTTT.

The rearrangement links TRBV9 to TRBJ1-6, with D perhaps matching TRBD1 (6 bases). Per the germline V gene, CDR1 is SGDLS and CDR2 is YYNGEE. The CDR3 is 15 residues long. Trimming pared 0 bases from V and 5 bases from J, leaving 9 bases between. The CDR3 nucleotides read TGTGCCAGCAGCGTAGATCCAGGGGATAATTCACCCCTCCACTTT. Encoded protein: CASSVDPGDNSPLHF.

The sample holds a few counts of this clonotype. This chain links TRBV7-3 with TRBJ2-3; 11 nucleotides align to TRBD2. The germline V gene encodes CDR1 SGHTA and CDR2 FQGTGA. V gave up 4 bases and J gave up 6 bases; unmatched junction bases: 9. This CDR3 comprises 16 residues. As DNA, the CDR3 is TGTGCCAGCAGCTCCTCTACTAGCGGGAGATTTGATACGCAGTATTTT. It encodes CASSSSTSGRFDTQYF.

This clonotype came up a few times. Written as DNA, the CDR3 is TGTGCCACCGCAGCGACTGGAGATACGCAGTATTTT. Its translation: CATAATGDTQYF. V usage is TRBV24-1 and J usage is TRBJ2-3; D not resolved. V was shortened by 9 bases and J by 5 bases, with 11 bases between the two germline ends. Germline assignment: CDR1 KGHDR and CDR2 SFDVKD. This CDR3 has 12 amino acids.

The V call is TRBV6-2 or TRBV6-3, the J call TRBJ1-2; D unclear. The CDR3 is made up of 14 amino acids. Trimming left V 0 bases short and J 0 bases short, with 5 bases between. CDR1 is MNHEY, CDR2 SVGEGT, per germline. Written as DNA, the CDR3 is TGTGCCAGCAGTTACTCGACGCCTAACTATGGCTACACCTTC. It codes for CASSYSTPNYGYTF.

The CDR3 protein is CASSWDGAWGRLNEQFF. CDR3 bases: TGTGCCAGCAGCTGGGATGGTGCATGGGGGAGACTCAATGAGCAGTTCTTC. The chain is built from TRBV5-8 and TRBJ2-1; either TRBD1 or TRBD2 may fit D (5 bases each). The CDR3 runs to 17 residues. The V end was cut by 3 bases, the J end by 6 bases, with 22 bases between. The germline gives CDR1 SGHTS, CDR2 YDEGEE.

This clonotype was counted a few times. This chain joins TRBV12-3 or TRBV12-4 and TRBJ2-7; D unresolved. The CDR3 is made up of 13 amino acids. The V end was cut by 2 bases, the J end by 2 bases, with 7 bases between. CDR3: CASSLMLAYEQYF. The DNA for the CDR3 is TGTGCCAGCAGTTTAATGTTGGCCTACGAGCAGTACTTC.

The chain carries TRBV20-1 and TRBJ1-3; D call uncertain. Between the trimmed V and J ends, which lost 1 base and 4 bases, there was a span of 14 bases. Germline lookup yields CDR1 DFQATT and CDR2 SNEGSKA (reference sequence). This CDR3 comprises 15 residues. CDR3 coding DNA: TGCAGTGCTAGAGTGGGCCCCGCCAGCGGAAACACCATATATTTT. Translating it yields CSARVGPASGNTIYF.

This clonotype was observed a few times. V and J are TRBV5-1 and TRBJ2-5; D tentatively reads TRBD1 or TRBD2 (5 bases each). V gave up 4 bases and J gave up 3 bases, with 13 bases separating them. Germline CDR1 SGHRS, CDR2 YFSETQ. CDR3 length: 14 amino acids. CDR3 DNA: TGCGCCAGCAGCCTCGGGACGATCGAAGAGACCCAGTACTTC. It specifies CASSLGTIEETQYF.

The CDR3 sequence: CSAKKTGGVGTEAFF. DNA for the CDR3: TGCAGTGCAAAGAAGACAGGGGGCGTCGGCACTGAAGCTTTCTTT. V is TRBV20-1 and J is TRBJ1-1; 10 positions match TRBD1. V lost 6 bases, J lost 4 bases, and 11 bases stayed unmatched. Germline V lookup: CDR1 DFQATT, CDR2 SNEGSKA (reference sequence). The CDR3 consists of 15 residues.

This clonotype was seen just once. The rearrangement uses TRBV20-1 and TRBJ2-7; D not resolved. The CDR3 spans 12 residues. Germline CDR1 and CDR2: DFQATT and SNEGSKA (reference sequence). V was cut by 2 bases and J by 3 bases, with 8 bases left in between. The CDR3 loop is CSARLKGYEQYF. In DNA, the CDR3 is TGCAGTGCTAGATTGAAGGGCTACGAGCAGTACTTC.